This TCR beta chain emerged from a study of OX40 agonist ivuxolimab in advanced cancers. On the study more broadly: Hepatocellular carcinoma, melanoma, renal cell or head and neck cancer was diagnosed in the dose-escalation patients. Three dose-escalation patients had partial responses: one with hepatocellular carcinoma and two with cutaneous melanoma.

This clone was detected only a few times. V was cut by 4 bases and J by 0 bases, with 11 bases left in between. This CDR3 has 15 residues. Germline loops: CDR1 SGDLS, CDR2 YYNGEE. Some clones are missing from TCRdb's copy, which holds only in-frame ones; the method was immunoSEQ multiplex PCR. The sample yields tens of thousands of clones, roughly 81% seen once. This TCR was sampled from an adult with an advanced solid tumor such as melanoma, head and neck, liver or kidney cancer. This chain connects TRBV9 to TRBJ1-5; no clear D gene. Sequenced material: CD4+ or CD8+ T cells sorted from blood, taken in a trial of the OX40 agonist ivuxolimab. The CDR3 loop reads CASSSGRYSNQPQHF. In DNA, the CDR3 is TGTGCCAGCAGCTCTGGGAGGTATAGCAATCAGCCCCAGCATTTT.